The clone carrying this TCR beta chain was counted once. Its antigen is not known. These data originate in a study of T cell repertoires in cytomegalovirus infection. Study information: Matching HLA type, along with CMV infection, was indicated by public TCR beta signatures.

The study, taken as a whole, reports: Of the TCR beta families, the public ones yielded a cumulative frequency that identified carriers of CMV plus the relevant HLA. The ex vivo response showed dominance by HLA-C-restricted CMV-specific TCR beta clonotypes.

TCRdb fed the reads into MiXCR, producing one record per CDR3 protein. Of some 450,000 distinct CDR3 sequences listed, approximately 31% are singletons. The sequenced material came from PBMCs. The TCR sequence derives from a human donor in good health (CMV status not recorded). Some clones in this sample may be carry-over from other donors' samples.

The CDR3 DNA reads TGTGCCTTTCCAGGGGAAGATCCCCACTATGGCTACACCTTC. It yields the protein CAFPGEDPHYGYTF. V usage is TRBV7-9 and J usage is TRBJ1-2, with D maybe TRBD1 (6 bases). The CDR3 loop spans 14 amino acids. The germline V and J ends were trimmed by 11 bases and 3 bases, with 19 bases remaining between them. Per germline, CDR1 SEHNR and CDR2 FQNEAQ (reference sequence).